The clone carrying this T cell receptor (beta chain) was counted once. No antigen is known for it. This CDR3 fails to terminate in the conserved phenylalanine or tryptophan, so it likely reflects a read error. The authors prepared the TCRbeta library with unique molecular identifiers. TCRdb passed the PCR reads through MiXCR, listing each CDR3 protein once. The data contain around 270,000 distinct CDR3 sequences, roughly 7.8% of them seen just once; the ten biggest clones take up about 8.2%. These data come from a study of T-cell reconstitution after alpha-beta-depleted transplantation in children. Findings and caveats of the study: Surviving recipient T cells and thymic progenitors underlay high day-60 TCRbeta diversity in some patients. T-cell counts and diversity at one year following transplant were attributed mainly to newly produced T cells. Several hundred rapidly expanded clones from non-depleted graft cells reportedly supplied alpha-beta T cells about two months post-transplant.

Trimming at V came to 6 bases and at J to 4 bases, leaving 4 bases not matched to a gene. The CDR3 loop spans 13 amino acids. Per germline, CDR1 DFQATT and CDR2 SNEGSKA (reference sequence). The input for sequencing was peripheral blood, taken 360 days after TCRalphabeta/CD19-depleted stem cell transplant. This chain uses TRBV20-1 with TRBJ1-2, with TRBD1 identical over 11 bases. This TCR was sampled from a female patient under 10 years old who had a stem cell transplant for Fanconi anemia, so the T cells may come from the graft donor. The CDR3, as DNA: TGCAGTGCAGAAGGGACAGGGGGCTATGGCTACACCTTG. This sequence encodes CSAEGTGGYGYTL.